These 29 T cell receptor beta chains originate from one sample sequenced in a study of cytomegalovirus exposure and HLA in healthy donors. PCR was performed using 60 Vbeta and 13 Jbeta primers. Clones were sequenced by immunoSEQ multiplex PCR, and TCRdb holds only the in-frame ones, with some missing. The sample gives 150,000 to 200,000 clones, about three quarters of which show up once; roughly 1.1% is in the top ten. Sequenced material: PBMCs. The source of these receptors is a woman in her forties in good health and CMV-seronegative.

The V gene is TRBV6-5, the J gene TRBJ2-5; perhaps TRBD1 as D (6 bases). With 10 bases removed from V and 2 bases from J, the gap between germline ends came to 11 bases. This CDR3 region has 12 residues. Germline loops: CDR1 MNHEY, CDR2 SVGAGI. The CDR3 nucleotides are TGTGCCACCCTGCAGGGGCAAGAGACCCAGTACTTC. It yields the protein CATLQGQETQYF.

The chain uses TRBV18 and TRBJ2-7, with 8 positions matching TRBD2. This CDR3 contains 13 residues. The V segment lost 2 bases and the J segment 7 bases; nucleotides outside the gene matches: 4. Germline V gene lookup returns CDR1 KGHSH and CDR2 LQKENI. Here the CDR3 DNA reads TGTGCCAGCTCACCAATAGCGGGAACTGAGCAGTACGTC. This encodes CASSPIAGTEQYV.

Here the CDR3 reads CASSMMTDDQPQHF. In DNA, the CDR3 is TGTGCCAGTAGTATGATGACAGACGATCAGCCCCAGCATTTT. The rearrangement links TRBV19 to TRBJ1-5; the D gene is possibly TRBD1 (5 bases). CDR1 and CDR2 from the germline V gene are LNHDA and SQIVND (reference sequence). CDR3 length: 14 amino acids. V lost 3 bases and J lost 5, with 11 bases in between. Drawing the rest from reference TRBV19 and TRBJ1-5, the complete variable domain is DGGITQSPKYLFRKEGQNVTLSCEQNLNHDAMYWYRQDPGQGLRLIYYSQIVNDFQKGDIAEGYSVSREKKESFPLTVTSAQKNPTAFYLCASSMMTDDQPQHFGDGTRLSIL.

This chain connects TRBV5-1 to TRBJ2-1; weak D call: TRBD1 (5 bases). The CDR3 runs to 12 residues. Germline V CDR1 and CDR2: SGHRS, YFSETQ. Trimming removed 3 bases at V and 6 bases at J, with 7 bases between. CDR3 residues: CASSYQGNEQFF. The CDR3 bases are TGCGCCAGCAGCTATCAGGGCAATGAGCAGTTCTTC.

The gene calls are TRBV5-1 and TRBJ2-3, with a weak D call TRBD2 (6 bases). Trimming shortened V by 0 bases and J by 6 bases, and 17 bases separated the two germline ends. The germline V gene has CDR1 SGHRS and CDR2 YFSETQ. CDR3 length equals 16 residues. The CDR3 bases are TGCGCCAGCAGCTTGGGGGGGGACTTCAGCCGGGATACGCAGTATTTT. Its translation: CASSLGGDFSRDTQYF. Drawing the rest from reference TRBV5-1 and TRBJ2-3, the complete variable domain is KAGVTQTPRYLIKTRGQQVTLSCSPISGHRSVSWYQQTPGQGLQFLFEYFSETQRNKGNFPGRFSGRQFSNSRSEMNVSTLELGDSALYLCASSLGGDFSRDTQYFGPGTRLTVL.

Concerning this clone itself: Other DNA sequences in the same sample also yield this CDR3. DNA of the CDR3: TGTGCCAGCAGTGGTCGGGACAGGGGATCATATGGCTACACCTTC. It encodes CASSGRDRGSYGYTF. The V gene is TRBV6-1, the J gene TRBJ1-2, with 10 bases that match TRBD1. After removal of 4 bases from V and 5 bases from J, the junction contained 7 bases not matched to a gene. CDR3 length: 15 residues. Germline assignment: CDR1 MNHNS and CDR2 SASEGT.

CDR3 DNA sequence: TGTGCCAGCAGTTTGGAAGCGGGAGCTGGTAATGAGCAGTTCTTC. Its protein product is CASSLEAGAGNEQFF. This chain connects TRBV6-4 to TRBJ2-1; 8 bases match TRBD2. CDR1 is MRHNA and CDR2 is SNTAGT in the germline V gene. The CDR3 runs to 15 residues. Trimming at V came to 5 bases and at J to 7 bases, leaving 10 bases not matched to a gene.

This clone occurred a few times. V usage is TRBV5-1 and J usage is TRBJ2-3, with 14 bases aligning to TRBD2. J lost 1 base, V lost 4 bases, and 2 bases had no gene match. The length of the CDR3 is 16 residues. CDR1 and CDR2 from the germline V gene are SGHRS and YFSETQ. The CDR3 sequence: CASSRGLAGGTDTQYF. The CDR3 DNA follows: TGCGCCAGCAGCCGGGGACTAGCGGGGGGCACAGATACGCAGTATTTT.

The chain links TRBV21-1 to TRBJ1-2; the DNA was not used to check the table's D call, TRBD1. TRBV21-1 represents a pseudogene. The CDR3 totals 16 residues. This chain's CDR3 is CASSKADRVKNYGYTF. The CDR3 DNA reads TGTGCCAGCAGCAAAGCCGACAGGGTGAAAAACTATGGCTACACCTTC.

The rearrangement links TRBV18 to TRBJ2-7, with a weak D call TRBD1 (6 bases). Trimming took 0 bases from V and 5 from J, leaving 14 bases between them. The germline CDR1 and CDR2 sequences are KGHSH and LQKENI. This CDR3 has 15 residues. Written as DNA, the CDR3 is TGTGCCAGCTCACCACCGGTAGGGGGAGACGACGAGCAGTACTTC. Protein sequence: CASSPPVGGDDEQYF.

This clone showed up just a few times. The chain employs TRBV7-2 and TRBJ1-2; D gene unclear. V gave up 1 base and J gave up 4 bases, with 13 bases separating them. This CDR3 is built from 15 residues. CDR1 is SGHTA and CDR2 is FQGNSA in the germline V gene. This CDR3 is CASSLDDGSGYGYTF. The CDR3 nucleotides read TGTGCCAGCAGCTTAGATGACGGGTCTGGCTATGGCTACACCTTC.

The chain has TRBV5-1 and TRBJ2-5; TRBD2 matches at 9 bases. J gave up 2 bases and V 6 bases, and 8 bases lay outside the gene matches. The CDR3 is 15 amino acids. The V gene's germline CDR1 is SGHRS and CDR2 YFSETQ. The CDR3 DNA sequence: TGCGCCAGCAAATGGGGCGGGAGGGGGCAAGAGACCCAGTACTTC. Protein sequence: CASKWGGRGQETQYF.

This chain uses TRBV7-2 with TRBJ1-2; D gene unclear. Germline CDR1 is SGHTA and CDR2 is FQGNSA. V lost 9 bases and J 5 bases, leaving 13 bases between the germline ends. This CDR3 contains 12 residues. CDR3 protein: CASGLPLYGYTF. DNA of the CDR3: TGTGCCAGTGGACTTCCTCTATATGGCTACACCTTC.

This chain uses TRBV6-5 with TRBJ1-2; weak D call: TRBD1 (6 bases). The CDR3 consists of 14 residues. V was trimmed by 4 bases and J by 4 bases, leaving 13 bases between them. The V gene's germline CDR1 is MNHEY and CDR2 SVGAGI. The CDR3 region has the DNA TGTGCCAGCAGTTGGGGCAGGGGTGGCTATGGCTACACCTTC. As protein: CASSWGRGGYGYTF.

The chain couples TRBV10-3 to TRBJ1-1, with 12 bases fitting TRBD1. The CDR3 runs to 14 residues. The V gene end was trimmed by 10 bases and the J gene end by 2 bases; junction bases not matched to a gene: 5. The germline V gene has CDR1 ENHRY and CDR2 SYGVKD. CDR3 sequence reads: CASQGTGGNTEAFF. CDR3 nucleotides: TGTGCCAGCCAGGGGACAGGGGGCAACACTGAAGCTTTCTTT.

The chain links TRBV7-2 to TRBJ2-5, with D hard to call. This CDR3 is 13 amino acids long. Trimming cost V 11 bases and J 2 bases, with 15 bases left between them. Per germline, CDR1 SGHTA and CDR2 FQGNSA. The CDR3 is CACSRSSQETQYF. CDR3 DNA sequence: TGTGCCTGCTCGCGTTCCTCGCAAGAGACCCAGTACTTC.

This clone was observed a single time. V gene TRBV5-6 combines with J gene TRBJ1-2; D is possibly TRBD1 (6 bases). The CDR3 has 13 residues. V lost 0 bases to trimming and J lost 3 bases, with 6 bases between them. Germline V gene data show CDR1 as SGHDT and CDR2 as YYEEEE. DNA for the CDR3: TGTGCCAGCAGCTTGGGGACAGACTATGGCTACACCTTC. Translated: CASSLGTDYGYTF.

This clone has more than one count but fewer than ten. In DNA form, the CDR3 reads TGTGCCAGTAGTATGGCTGACGCGGTAAACTATGGCTACACCTTC. It codes for CASSMADAVNYGYTF. The chain has TRBV19 and TRBJ1-2; D is uncertain. The germline V gene encodes CDR1 LNHDA and CDR2 SQIVND (reference sequence). Trimming shortened V by 3 bases and J by 2 bases, and 13 bases separated the two germline ends. This CDR3 is built from 15 residues.

The chain couples TRBV5-1 to TRBJ1-1; 8 positions match TRBD1. The ends lost 4 bases at V and 6 bases at J; junction bases unmatched: 2. The germline V gene has CDR1 SGHRS and CDR2 YFSETQ. CDR3 length: 12 residues. The CDR3 DNA follows: TGCGCCAGCAGCACACAGGGGGCTGAAGCTTTCTTT. This gives the protein CASSTQGAEAFF. Full variable domain (rest looked up from reference TRBV5-1 and TRBJ1-1): KAGVTQTPRYLIKTRGQQVTLSCSPISGHRSVSWYQQTPGQGLQFLFEYFSETQRNKGNFPGRFSGRQFSNSRSEMNVSTLELGDSALYLCASSTQGAEAFFGQGTRLTVV.

The V gene is TRBV5-1, the J gene TRBJ2-1; the match to TRBD2 covers 14 bases. The V segment lost 4 bases and the J segment 9 bases; nucleotides outside the gene matches: 6. The CDR3 length is 15 residues. Germline V CDR1 and CDR2: SGHRS, YFSETQ. The CDR3 nucleotides are TGCGCCAGCAGCGCCCCGGGACTAGCGGGAGCTGAGCAGTTCTTC. Translating it yields CASSAPGLAGAEQFF. Using reference TRBV5-1 and TRBJ2-1 for the parts outside the CDR3, the full variable domain is KAGVTQTPRYLIKTRGQQVTLSCSPISGHRSVSWYQQTPGQGLQFLFEYFSETQRNKGNFPGRFSGRQFSNSRSEMNVSTLELGDSALYLCASSAPGLAGAEQFFGPGTRLTVL.

The CDR3 DNA follows: TGTGCCAGCAGTGGCCAGGGGGCGAATCAGCCCCAGCATTTT. This codes for CASSGQGANQPQHF. The chain recombines TRBV6-1 with TRBJ1-5, with TRBD1 identical over 8 bases. This CDR3 comprises 14 residues. Germline loops: CDR1 MNHNS, CDR2 SASEGT. The J segment lost 4 bases and the V segment lost 4 bases, leaving 3 bases of the junction unmatched.

The V call is TRBV27, the J call TRBJ2-7, with 7 positions matching TRBD2. CDR1 is MNHEY, CDR2 SMNVEV, per germline (reference sequence). The V and J ends lost 6 bases and 4 bases, in that order; junction bases with no gene match: 3. CDR3 length: 12 residues. The CDR3 spells CASRGEGYEQYF. DNA of the CDR3: TGTGCCAGCAGGGGGGAGGGATACGAGCAGTACTTC.

This rearrangement joins TRBV11-3 to TRBJ2-7, with D perhaps TRBD2 (6 bases). From germline, CDR1 is SGHNT and CDR2 YENEEA. This CDR3 has 14 residues. Trimming stripped 0 bases from V and 1 base from J, with 7 bases between. The CDR3 bases are TGTGCCAGCAGCTTAGATGGACTATCCTACGAGCAGTACGTC. Protein sequence: CASSLDGLSYEQYV.

This clone was counted a few times. This rearrangement joins TRBV25-1 to TRBJ1-3, with D uncertain. This CDR3 is 18 amino acids long. Trimming stripped 9 bases from V and 0 bases from J, with 24 bases between. The germline V gene has CDR1 MGHDK and CDR2 SYGVNS. The CDR3 DNA reads as TGTGCCAGTAGTCCCCAAACAGAGGGATTGAGCTCTGGAAACACCATATATTTT. It specifies CASSPQTEGLSSGNTIYF.

The chain joins TRBV5-6 to TRBJ2-1; 10 bases align to TRBD2. Germline CDR1 reads SGHDT; CDR2 reads YYEEEE. This CDR3 comprises 14 residues. The V segment lost 7 bases and the J segment 9 bases; nucleotides outside the gene matches: 10. The DNA of the CDR3 is TGTGCCAGCCGTCTAGGACTAGCGGTCGGTGAGCAGTTCTTC. Its protein is CASRLGLAVGEQFF.

The chain carries TRBV2 and TRBJ1-5; TRBD1 aligns across 7 bases. J was trimmed by 9 bases and V by 4 bases; bases with no gene match: 12. The CDR3 loop spans 15 amino acids. CDR1 and CDR2 (germline): SNHLY, FYNNEI. CDR3 nucleotides: TGTGCCAGCAGTGCAGGAAAACAGGGGAGGTTGCCCCAGCATTTT. It encodes CASSAGKQGRLPQHF. Drawing the rest from reference TRBV2 and TRBJ1-5, the complete variable domain is EPEVTQTPSHQVTQMGQEVILRCVPISNHLYFYWYRQILGQKVEFLVSFYNNEISEKSEIFDDQFSVERPDGSNFTLKIRSTKLEDSAMYFCASSAGKQGRLPQHFGDGTRLSIL.

The rearrangement joins TRBV9 to TRBJ2-2, with D tentatively TRBD2 (7 bases). The CDR3 is 15 amino acids. V was pared by 4 bases and J by 5 bases, with 15 bases between. Germline V gene lookup returns CDR1 SGDLS and CDR2 YYNGEE. The CDR3 loop is CASSKQRGATGELFF. In DNA, the CDR3 is TGTGCCAGCAGCAAACAACGGGGGGCGACCGGGGAGCTGTTTTTT.

This sequence joins TRBV27 and TRBJ2-7; 9 bases are a match to TRBD1. Trimming took 6 bases from V and 1 from J; bases not matched to a gene: 7. There are 15 residues in the CDR3. CDR1 MNHEY and CDR2 SMNVEV come from the germline V gene (reference sequence). For the CDR3, the DNA is TGTGCCAGCAGCGGACAGGGGACACCATCCTACGAGCAGTACTTC. Amino acid sequence: CASSGQGTPSYEQYF.

V and J are TRBV6-4 and TRBJ2-2; D ambiguous. The CDR3 loop spans 15 amino acids. Germline V lookup: CDR1 MRHNA, CDR2 SNTAGT. V gave up 4 bases and J gave up 0 bases, with 9 bases separating them. CDR3 DNA sequence: TGTGCCAGCAGTGTAGAATTTCCGAACACCGGGGAGCTGTTTTTT. Translating it yields CASSVEFPNTGELFF.